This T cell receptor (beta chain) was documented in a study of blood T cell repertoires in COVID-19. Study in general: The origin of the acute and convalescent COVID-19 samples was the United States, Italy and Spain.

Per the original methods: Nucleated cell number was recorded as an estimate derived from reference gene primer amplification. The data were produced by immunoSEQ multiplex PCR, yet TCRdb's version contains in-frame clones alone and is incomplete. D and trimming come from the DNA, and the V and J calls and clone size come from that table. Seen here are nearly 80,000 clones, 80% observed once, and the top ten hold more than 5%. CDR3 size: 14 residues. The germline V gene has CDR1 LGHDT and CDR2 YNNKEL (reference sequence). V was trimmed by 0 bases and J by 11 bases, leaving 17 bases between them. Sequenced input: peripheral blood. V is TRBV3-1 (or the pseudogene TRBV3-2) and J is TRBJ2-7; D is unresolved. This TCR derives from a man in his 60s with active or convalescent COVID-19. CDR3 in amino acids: CASSQDARSTLKYF. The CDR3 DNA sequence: TGTGCCAGCAGCCAAGATGCCCGGTCTACGCTTAAGTACTTC.